The subject of this entry is one T cell receptor beta chain. This record belongs to a study of T cells in Graves' hyperthyroidism and ophthalmopathy. What was amplified from RNA transcripts were TCR beta CDR3 regions. HTBI primers were employed in a first-round RT-PCR of the TCR CDR3. From the multiplex PCR reads, TCRdb called clonotypes with MiXCR, one entry per CDR3 protein. The sample shows fewer than 750,000 distinct CDR3 sequences, 40% to 55% of them seen only once. The V gene lost 6 bases and the J gene lost 4 bases, with 12 bases spanning the gap. The CDR3 has 12 amino acids. CDR1 DFQATT and CDR2 SNEGSKA come from the germline V gene (reference sequence).

Sequenced material: peripheral blood or thyroid tissue (not recorded which). J is TRBJ1-2 and V is TRBV20-1; tentatively, D is TRBD1 (5 bases). The sequence derives from a woman aged 18-35 years with Graves' hyperthyroidism. This chain's CDR3 is CSAGGGLYGYTF. The CDR3 region has the DNA TGCAGTGCCGGGGGAGGTCTCTATGGCTACACCTTC.